This is a list of T cell receptor beta chains from one sample in a study of blood T cells in healthy people across ages. TCRdb reprocessed the 5' RACE reads via MiXCR and lists one record per CDR3 protein. The sample lists about 1.1 million distinct CDR3 sequences, 35% to 45% occurring once. Sequenced material: blood. The receptors come from a young man in good health. CDR3s include the opening cysteine and the closing phenylalanine or tryptophan. D genes are given only for firm matches. Clone size appears in some rows only: once, few, many, or a class for an expanded clone.

abundance	d_gene	v_gene	j_gene	CDR3nt	CDR3aa
few	.	TRBV10-3	TRBJ2-3	TGTGCCATAGCGGATACTAACGCGGATACGCAGTATTTT	CAIADTNADTQYF
.	.	TRBV12-3/TRBV12-4	TRBJ1-3	TGTGCCAGCAGTTTCGAGCTAAACACCATATATTTT	CASSFELNTIYF
few	TRBD1	TRBV6-5	TRBJ1-4	TGTGCTTCGAGAAGGGACAGGGACTCAACTAATGAAAAACTGTTTTTT	CASRRDRDSTNEKLFF
.	.	TRBV6-2/TRBV6-3	TRBJ1-1	TGTGCCAGCAGACCCACCCGACAGGCAACGAACACTGAAGCTTTCTTT	CASRPTRQATNTEAFF
.	.	TRBV6-1	TRBJ2-2	TGTGCCAGCAGAAAAAGTGGGGCCGGGGAGCTGTTTTTT	CASRKSGAGELFF
few	.	TRBV15	TRBJ2-5	TGTGCCACCAGCAGAGATCTTCGGGAAGAGACCCAGTACTTC	CATSRDLREETQYF
.	.	TRBV7-2	TRBJ2-5	TGTGCCAGCAGTTATACAGGGATCCAAGAGACCCAGTACTTC	CASSYTGIQETQYF
.	TRBD1	TRBV2	TRBJ1-1	TGTGCCAGCATCCGACAGGGCGTGAACACTGAAGCTTTCTTT	CASIRQGVNTEAFF
once	.	TRBV2	TRBJ1-1	TGTGCCAGCAGTGATTTTTCCAAGGGAGCCACTGAAGCTTTCTTT	CASSDFSKGATEAFF
many	TRBD2	TRBV27	TRBJ2-1	TGTGCCAGCAGTTTAGGACTAGCCTCCTACAATGAGCAGTTCTTC	CASSLGLASYNEQFF
few	.	TRBV20-1	TRBJ2-5	TGCAGTGCTAAACTAGGAGACAATGAGCAGTACTTC	CSAKLGDNEQYF
few	.	TRBV20-1	TRBJ2-1	TGCAGTGTCCAGGGACAGCCCAACTCTTCCGGGACTAGACTCATTCTTTACAATGAGCAGTTCTTC	CSVQGQPNSSGTRLILYNEQFF
.	.	TRBV20-1	TRBJ1-1	TGCAGTGCTAGTGAGGGGGGGACTGAAGCTTTCTTT	CSASEGGTEAFF
.	TRBD1	TRBV29-1	TRBJ2-1	TGCAGCGTGGGGGACAGGGGAGGGGAGCAGTTCTTC	CSVGDRGGEQFF
few	.	TRBV19	TRBJ2-5	TGTGCCAGTAGTACAGCTCCCGGTCGGACCCAGTACTTC	CASSTAPGRTQYF
few	TRBD2	TRBV5-1	TRBJ2-7	TGCGCCAGCAGCTATAGGACTAGATCCTACAATGAGCAGTACTTC	CASSYRTRSYNEQYF
few	.	TRBV24-1	TRBJ2-1	TGTGCCACCAGTGGAAACACGGACAGCTCCTACAATGAGCAGTTCTTC	CATSGNTDSSYNEQFF
.	TRBD1	TRBV6-2/TRBV6-3	TRBJ1-5	TGTGCCAGCAGTTACCCTAGACAGGGGGTCAATCAGCCCCAGCATTTT	CASSYPRQGVNQPQHF
few	.	TRBV29-1	TRBJ1-1	TGCAGCGTCCCCAGCGGATCTGAAGCTTTCTTT	CSVPSGSEAFF
few	TRBD1	TRBV12-3/TRBV12-4	TRBJ2-7	TGTGCCAGCAGGCCAACTACAGGGGGCTGGTACGAGCAGTACTTC	CASRPTTGGWYEQYF
.	TRBD1	TRBV12-3/TRBV12-4	TRBJ1-5	TGTGCCAGCAGTTTCGCCGGGACAGGAGGATATAGCAATCAGCCCCAGCATTTT	CASSFAGTGGYSNQPQHF
.	.	TRBV6-2/TRBV6-3	TRBJ1-1	TGTGCCAGCAGTTGGGGGCGGTTGGACACTGAAGCTTTCTTT	CASSWGRLDTEAFF
.	TRBD1	TRBV5-1	TRBJ2-7	TGCGCCAGCAGCTTGGATTTTCAGGCCAGGGGGTACGAGCAGTACTTC	CASSLDFQARGYEQYF
.	.	TRBV12-3/TRBV12-4	TRBJ1-1	TGTGCCAGCACTGACAGAACCTTTAACGAAGCTTTCTTT	CASTDRTFNEAFF
.	.	TRBV27	TRBJ1-5	TGTGCCAGCAGTTGGGGACGTTTGCAGCCCCAGCATTTT	CASSWGRLQPQHF
few	.	TRBV6-1	TRBJ1-2	TGTGCCAGCAACGAAGCCCTCTCACATGGCTACACCTTC	CASNEALSHGYTF
.	.	TRBV29-1	TRBJ1-4	TGCAGCGTTGAAGAGAGGGGTGATGCTAATGAAAAACTGTTTTTT	CSVEERGDANEKLFF
.	.	TRBV7-6	TRBJ1-4	TGTGCCAGCAGCTTAGGGCCCGCACGGGGTGAAAAACTGTTTTTT	CASSLGPARGEKLFF